The clone carrying this T cell receptor (beta chain) showed up just a few times. The CDR3 has 18 amino acids. V gave up 3 bases and J gave up 4 bases; unmatched junction bases: 15. Germline CDR1 is MNHNS and CDR2 is SASEGT. This sample was taken from a study of control samples from healthy donors and cancer patients. This table comes from immunoSEQ multiplex PCR, and its TCRdb copy is limited to in-frame clones, with some not included. Of roughly 88,000 clones listed, approximately 90% were seen once; the top ten hold 0.85% to 1%. The receptor was isolated from a woman aged 25 to 39 in good health. Sequences were obtained from blood. This sequence joins TRBV6-1 and TRBJ1-2, with TRBD1 matching 9 bases. The CDR3 region is CASSEPEGYGQGSYGYTF. The CDR3 DNA is TGTGCCAGCAGTGAGCCCGAGGGCTACGGACAGGGGAGCTATGGCTACACCTTC.